Described below is a single T cell receptor beta chain sequence and its context. The antigen remains undetermined. These data are taken from a study of CD8 T cells in Susac syndrome. Study-level findings and limits: The study recognized that its TCR sequencing and HLA analysis covered a relatively small number of individuals.

Germline V lookup: CDR1 GTSNPN, CDR2 SVGIG (reference sequence). V was shortened by 2 bases and J by 5 bases, with 10 bases between the two germline ends. This CDR3 is 13 amino acids long. The RNA, about 0.5 to 1 ug, was put through reverse transcription using random hexamers. One entry per CDR3 protein results from TCRdb running MiXCR on the immunoSEQ multiplex PCR reads. Of about 120,000 distinct CDR3 sequences listed, roughly 95% are singletons. The receptor was derived from a human donor with Susac syndrome. Sequenced: CD4+ T cells from PBMCs. V gene TRBV30 combines with J gene TRBJ1-5, with D possibly TRBD1 on 5 matching bases. This chain's CDR3 is CAWSSTTDQPQHF. The CDR3 DNA reads as TGTGCCTGGAGTTCGACGACAGATCAGCCCCAGCATTTT.